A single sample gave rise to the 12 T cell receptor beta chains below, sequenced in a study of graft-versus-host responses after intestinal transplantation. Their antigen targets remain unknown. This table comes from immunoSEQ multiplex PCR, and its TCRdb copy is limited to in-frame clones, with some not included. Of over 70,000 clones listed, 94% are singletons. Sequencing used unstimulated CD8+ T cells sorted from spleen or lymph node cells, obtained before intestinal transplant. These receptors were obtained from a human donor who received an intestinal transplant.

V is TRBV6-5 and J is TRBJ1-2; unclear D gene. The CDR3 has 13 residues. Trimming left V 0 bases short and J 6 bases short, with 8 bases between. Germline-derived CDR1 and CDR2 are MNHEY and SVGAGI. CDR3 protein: CASSYSSRDGYTF. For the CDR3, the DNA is TGTGCCAGCAGTTACTCGTCGCGGGATGGCTACACCTTC.

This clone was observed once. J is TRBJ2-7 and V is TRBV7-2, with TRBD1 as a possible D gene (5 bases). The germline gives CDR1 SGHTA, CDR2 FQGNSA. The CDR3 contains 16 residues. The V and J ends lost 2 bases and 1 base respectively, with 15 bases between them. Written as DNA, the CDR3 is TGTGCCAGCAGCTTAATGGGGCAGTGGGATTCCTACGAGCAGTACTTC. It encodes CASSLMGQWDSYEQYF.

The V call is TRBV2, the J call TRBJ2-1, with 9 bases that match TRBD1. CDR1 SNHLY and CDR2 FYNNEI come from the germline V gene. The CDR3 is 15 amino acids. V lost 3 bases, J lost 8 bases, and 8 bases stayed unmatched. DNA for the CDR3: TGTGCCAGCAGTGAGAGGGGACAGGGTCCTGATGAGCAGTTCTTC. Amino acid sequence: CASSERGQGPDEQFF.

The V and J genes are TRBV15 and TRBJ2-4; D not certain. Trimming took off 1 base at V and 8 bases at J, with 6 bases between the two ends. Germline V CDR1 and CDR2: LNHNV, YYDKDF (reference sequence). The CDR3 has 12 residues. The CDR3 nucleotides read TGTGCCACCAGCAGAGGGGTAGACATTCAGTACTTC. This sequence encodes CATSRGVDIQYF.

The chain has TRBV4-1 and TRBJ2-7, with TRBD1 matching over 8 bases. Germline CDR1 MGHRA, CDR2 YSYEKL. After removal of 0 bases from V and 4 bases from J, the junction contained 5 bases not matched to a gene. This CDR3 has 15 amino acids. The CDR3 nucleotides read TGCGCCAGCAGCCAAGAAGACAGGGGCTTTTACGAGCAGTACTTC. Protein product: CASSQEDRGFYEQYF.

The CDR3, as DNA: TGTGCCAGCAGTTTATCCCCCGGACTAGCAGGGTTTTCCTACGAGCAGTACTTC. Its protein is CASSLSPGLAGFSYEQYF. The chain carries TRBV27 and TRBJ2-7; 8 bases match TRBD2. The germline gives CDR1 MNHEY, CDR2 SMNVEV (reference sequence). CDR3 length equals 18 residues. The trim removed 0 bases at V and 1 base at J, leaving 11 bases unmatched.

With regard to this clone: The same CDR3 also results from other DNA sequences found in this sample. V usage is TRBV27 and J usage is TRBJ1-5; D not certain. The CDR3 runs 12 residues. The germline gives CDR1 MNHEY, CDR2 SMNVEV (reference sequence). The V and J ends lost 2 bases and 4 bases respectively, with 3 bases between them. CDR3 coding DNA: TGTGCCAGCAGTTTAGGGAATCAGCCCCAGCATTTT. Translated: CASSLGNQPQHF.

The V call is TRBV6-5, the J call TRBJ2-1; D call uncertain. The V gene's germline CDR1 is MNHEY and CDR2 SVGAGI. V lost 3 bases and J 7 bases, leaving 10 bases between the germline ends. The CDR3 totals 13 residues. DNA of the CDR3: TGTGCCAGCAGTTATTCCCCCTGGAATGAGCAGTTCTTC. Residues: CASSYSPWNEQFF.

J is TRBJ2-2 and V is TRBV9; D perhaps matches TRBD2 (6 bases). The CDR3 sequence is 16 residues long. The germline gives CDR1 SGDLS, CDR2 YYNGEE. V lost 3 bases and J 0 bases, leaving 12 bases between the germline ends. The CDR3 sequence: CASSGGGDTNTGELFF. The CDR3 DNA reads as TGTGCCAGCAGCGGGGGAGGCGATACGAACACCGGGGAGCTGTTTTTT.

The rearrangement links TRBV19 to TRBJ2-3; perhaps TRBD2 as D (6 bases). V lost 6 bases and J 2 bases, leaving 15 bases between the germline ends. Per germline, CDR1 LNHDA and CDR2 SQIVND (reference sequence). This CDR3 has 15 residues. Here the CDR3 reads CASRGFSGYTDTQYF. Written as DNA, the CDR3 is TGTGCCAGTAGGGGTTTTAGCGGATACACAGATACGCAGTATTTT.

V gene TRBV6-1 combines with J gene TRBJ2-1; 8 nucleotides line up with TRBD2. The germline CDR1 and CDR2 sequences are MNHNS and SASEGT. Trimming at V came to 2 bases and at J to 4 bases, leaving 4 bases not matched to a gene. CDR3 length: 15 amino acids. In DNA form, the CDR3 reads TGTGCCAGCAGTGAAACTAGCGGAAATTACAATGAGCAGTTCTTC. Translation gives CASSETSGNYNEQFF.

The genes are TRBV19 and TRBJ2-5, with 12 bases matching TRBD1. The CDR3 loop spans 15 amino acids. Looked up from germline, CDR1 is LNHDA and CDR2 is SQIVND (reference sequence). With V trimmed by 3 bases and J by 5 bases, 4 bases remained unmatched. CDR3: CASSIRDRGPETQYF. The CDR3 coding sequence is TGTGCCAGTAGTATTCGGGACAGGGGGCCGGAGACCCAGTACTTC.